The 17 T cell receptor beta chains reported below all come from one sample, sequenced in a study of OX40 agonist ivuxolimab in advanced cancers. TCRdb's table, derived via immunoSEQ multiplex PCR, lists solely in-frame clones and lacks some. The data show approximately 58,000 clones, 70% to 90% seen once. The sequencing used CD4+ or CD8+ T cells sorted from blood, collected in a trial of the OX40 agonist ivuxolimab. The receptors here all came from an adult with an advanced solid tumor such as melanoma, head and neck, liver or kidney cancer.

This chain links TRBV5-6 with TRBJ1-6, with D uncertain. Germline values: CDR1 SGHDT, CDR2 YYEEEE. The CDR3 loop spans 15 amino acids. Trimming removed 6 bases from V and 6 bases from J, with 16 bases in between. DNA of the CDR3: TGTGCCAGCAACTATCTGGGAAGAAGTAATTCACCCCTCCACTTT. It codes for CASNYLGRSNSPLHF.

The chain carries TRBV27 and TRBJ2-7; no reliable D call. Germline-derived CDR1 and CDR2 are MNHEY and SMNVEV (reference sequence). V lost 0 bases, J lost 6 bases, and 15 bases lay in between. The CDR3 sequence is 15 residues long. The CDR3 reads CASSLSGQVDGEQYF. The CDR3 DNA follows: TGTGCCAGCAGTTTATCTGGCCAGGTCGACGGCGAGCAGTACTTC.

The table lists this clone with a count of one. The chain links TRBV7-3 to TRBJ2-1, with D perhaps assigned TRBD1 or TRBD2 (5 bases each). This CDR3 is built from 15 residues. Germline values: CDR1 SGHTA, CDR2 FQGTGA. V gave up 1 base and J gave up 5 bases, with 12 bases separating them. The CDR3 bases are TGTGCCAGCAGCTTAAGTCGGGACGTCGACAATGAGCAGTTCTTC. Translation: CASSLSRDVDNEQFF.

This rearrangement joins TRBV7-9 to TRBJ1-2; weak D call: TRBD1 (5 bases). The germline V and J ends were trimmed by 3 bases and 7 bases, with 9 bases remaining between them. The V gene's germline CDR1 is SEHNR and CDR2 FQNEAQ (reference sequence). This CDR3 region has 12 residues. The CDR3 nucleotides are TGTGCCAGCAGCTTCGGGCAGGGTGGCTACACCTTC. Translating gives CASSFGQGGYTF.

This clone ranks as medium-sized. The chain employs TRBV10-1 and TRBJ2-7, with 13 bases aligning to TRBD2. J lost 2 bases, V lost 2 bases, and 3 bases had no gene match. Germline assignment: CDR1 WNHNN and CDR2 SYGVQD (reference sequence). CDR3 length equals 16 residues. The CDR3 sequence: CASSEGTSGMTYEQYF. CDR3 nucleotides: TGCGCCAGCAGTGAGGGGACTAGCGGGATGACCTACGAGCAGTACTTC.

The CDR3 protein is CASSLNSVRGNEQFF. DNA of the CDR3: TGTGCCAGCAGCTTAAATTCGGTCAGGGGGAATGAGCAGTTCTTC. The V and J genes are TRBV7-3 and TRBJ2-1, with TRBD1 matching 7 bases. The CDR3 sequence is 15 residues long. Germline V gene sequence: CDR1 SGHTA, CDR2 FQGTGA. Trimming took 1 base from V and 7 from J; bases not matched to a gene: 7.

The chain employs TRBV27 and TRBJ2-3; TRBD2 matches 10 bases. The CDR3 is made up of 15 amino acids. CDR1 is MNHEY and CDR2 is SMNVEV in the germline V gene (reference sequence). The junction had 3 bases not matched to a gene; V was cut back by 2 bases and J by 4 bases. Here the CDR3 DNA reads TGTGCCAGCAGTTTACTAGCGGGAGTCCCAGATACGCAGTATTTT. As protein: CASSLLAGVPDTQYF.

The table lists this clone with a few counts. This chain links TRBV7-2 with TRBJ1-1, with a tentative D call TRBD1 (5 bases). CDR1 and CDR2 from the germline V gene are SGHTA and FQGNSA. Trimming left V 5 bases short and J 4 bases short, with 14 bases between. The CDR3 spans 14 residues. The CDR3 DNA sequence: TGTGCCAGCAGCGCGTACCAGGGAGGCACTGAAGCTTTCTTT. It yields the protein CASSAYQGGTEAFF.

There are a few counts of this clone. The V call is TRBV30, the J call TRBJ2-3, with D perhaps TRBD2 (5 bases). Germline CDR1 is GTSNPN and CDR2 is SVGIG (reference sequence). This CDR3 contains 15 residues. V lost 5 bases, J lost 5 bases, and 20 bases lay in between. The DNA for the CDR3 is TGTGCCTGGGTCCAATCAAGCGGAGCGAGAGATACGCAGTATTTT. Protein product: CAWVQSSGARDTQYF.

The gene calls are TRBV4-1 and TRBJ1-1; a weak D match, TRBD1 (5 bases). Germline V CDR1 and CDR2: MGHRA, YSYEKL. The CDR3 is 15 amino acids. Trimming removed 0 bases from V and 3 bases from J, with 11 bases in between. The CDR3 sequence is CASSQDEGLDTEAFF. The DNA for the CDR3 is TGCGCCAGCAGCCAAGATGAGGGGTTGGACACTGAAGCTTTCTTT.

The chain couples TRBV28 to TRBJ2-7, with 11 bases that match TRBD2. CDR3 length: 16 residues. V shed 2 bases, J shed 7 bases, and the junction held 10 bases outside the gene matches. Germline CDR1 MDHEN, CDR2 SYDVKM. CDR3 in amino acids: CASSLAGLAALREQYF. Here the CDR3 DNA reads TGTGCCAGCAGTTTAGCGGGACTAGCGGCTCTTAGAGAGCAGTACTTC.

The chain is built from TRBV27 and TRBJ2-3; TRBD1 might be the D (5 bases). Germline V gene sequence: CDR1 MNHEY, CDR2 SMNVEV (reference sequence). V dropped 5 bases and J dropped 3 bases, with 9 bases sitting between them. The CDR3 loop spans 13 amino acids. The CDR3 DNA follows: TGTGCCAGCAGTATAAGACAGACAGATACGCAGTATTTT. Its protein product is CASSIRQTDTQYF.

J is TRBJ1-1 and V is TRBV7-2, with TRBD1 identical over 9 bases. V gave up 7 bases and J gave up 1 base; unmatched junction bases: 4. From germline, CDR1 is SGHTA and CDR2 FQGNSA. The CDR3 consists of 14 residues. For the CDR3, the DNA is TGTGCCAGCACTATGGACAGGGGGAACACTGAAGCTTTCTTT. This sequence encodes CASTMDRGNTEAFF. Complete variable domain (other parts from reference TRBV7-2 and TRBJ1-1): GAGVSQSPSNKVTEKGKDVELRCDPISGHTALYWYRQSLGQGLEFLIYFQGNSAPDKSGLPSDRFSAERTGGSVSTLTIQRTQQEDSAVYLCASTMDRGNTEAFFGQGTRLTVV.

This clone was seen a single time. The CDR3 nucleotides are TGTGCCAGCAGTGTAACCACAGGGGTAAATCAGCCCCAGCATTTT. It encodes CASSVTTGVNQPQHF. The chain uses TRBV2 and TRBJ1-5, with 7 bases aligning to TRBD1. CDR3 length: 15 amino acids. V shed 4 bases, J shed 4 bases, and the junction held 7 bases outside the gene matches. The V gene's germline CDR1 is SNHLY and CDR2 FYNNEI.

CDR3 bases: TGCAGCGTTGAATCGGGGGCGGTTGGAAACACCATATATTTT. Translating gives CSVESGAVGNTIYF. The chain employs TRBV29-1 and TRBJ1-3; a possible D gene is TRBD1 (6 bases). The germline CDR1 and CDR2 sequences are SQVTM and ANQGSEA. This CDR3 region has 14 residues. V dropped 2 bases and J dropped 3 bases, with 11 bases sitting between them.

The chain links TRBV19 to TRBJ1-5; the D gene is possibly TRBD1 (6 bases). Germline V gives CDR1 LNHDA, CDR2 SQIVND (reference sequence). This CDR3 is built from 14 residues. Deletions cut 5 bases from V and 5 bases from J, with 13 bases between. This CDR3 reads CASSPPQGYQPQHF. The CDR3 bases are TGTGCCAGTAGTCCCCCGCAGGGGTATCAGCCCCAGCATTTT.

The chain is built from TRBV19 and TRBJ2-1; unclear D gene. Germline CDR1 LNHDA, CDR2 SQIVND (reference sequence). The CDR3 runs 13 residues. V lost 5 bases and J 10 bases, leaving 15 bases between the germline ends. Here the CDR3 DNA reads TGTGCCAGTAGTGACGGACCTTTAATGGAGCAGTTCTTC. Its protein product is CASSDGPLMEQFF.